The rows below give T cell receptor beta chains drawn from one sample of a study. TCRdb ran MiXCR on the 5' RACE reads and lists one entry per CDR3 protein. The repertoire has tens of thousands of distinct CDR3 sequences, more than 15% of them found once; the top ten carry 2% to 2.5%. Sequenced material: naive CD4+ T cells sorted from blood. These receptors all come from a female donor with breast cancer. Both conserved end residues are part of each CDR3. D genes are given only for firm matches. A row's size may be missing; if present it is once, few, many or a size class.

D gene: NA
V gene: TRBV7-2
J gene: TRBJ2-7
clone size: many
CDR3 protein: CASSLTYEQYF
CDR3 DNA: TGTGCCAGCAGCTTAACCTACGAGCAGTACTTC

D gene: TRBD2
V gene: TRBV24-1
J gene: TRBJ2-3
clone size: NA
CDR3 protein: CATSEHSGIGTDTQYF
CDR3 DNA: TGTGCCACCAGTGAGCATAGCGGGATCGGCACAGATACGCAGTATTTT

D gene: TRBD1
V gene: TRBV6-1
J gene: TRBJ2-1
clone size: once
CDR3 protein: CASSPSPPGGTGGLDEQSF
CDR3 DNA: TGTGCCAGCAGTCCCAGCCCCCCTGGGGGGACAGGGGGCTTAGATGAGCAGTCCTTC

D gene: NA
V gene: TRBV20-1
J gene: TRBJ1-3
clone size: NA
CDR3 protein: CSTRMTVGNTIYF
CDR3 DNA: TGCAGTACAAGGATGACGGTTGGAAACACCATATATTTT

D gene: TRBD1
V gene: TRBV7-9
J gene: TRBJ2-5
clone size: few
CDR3 protein: CASSSGTGEETQYF
CDR3 DNA: TGTGCCAGCAGCTCGGGGACAGGGGAAGAGACCCAGTACTTC

D gene: TRBD2
V gene: TRBV5-1
J gene: TRBJ2-7
clone size: once
CDR3 protein: CASSSVVGGASYEQYF
CDR3 DNA: TGCGCCAGCAGTAGTGTGGTCGGGGGGGCCTCCTACGAGCAGTACTTC

D gene: NA
V gene: TRBV29-1
J gene: TRBJ2-7
clone size: many
CDR3 protein: CSVASSYEQYF
CDR3 DNA: TGCAGCGTTGCTAGTTCCTACGAGCAGTACTTC

D gene: TRBD1
V gene: TRBV7-2
J gene: TRBJ2-5
clone size: many
CDR3 protein: CASSLANVRGYETQYF
CDR3 DNA: TGTGCCAGCAGCTTAGCGAACGTCAGGGGGTACGAGACCCAGTACTTC

D gene: NA
V gene: TRBV9
J gene: TRBJ2-3
clone size: NA
CDR3 protein: CASSVVEVGDTQYF
CDR3 DNA: TGTGCCAGCAGCGTAGTTGAGGTTGGAGATACGCAGTATTTT

D gene: TRBD2
V gene: TRBV2
J gene: TRBJ2-1
clone size: NA
CDR3 protein: CASREVGTRSFF
CDR3 DNA: TGTGCCAGCAGGGAGGTGGGGACTAGATCCTTCTTC

D gene: NA
V gene: TRBV9
J gene: TRBJ2-7
clone size: few
CDR3 protein: CASSPRLKSGTTGEQYF
CDR3 DNA: TGTGCCAGCAGCCCCCGTTTGAAAAGCGGTACCACGGGGGAGCAGTACTTC

D gene: NA
V gene: TRBV5-6
J gene: TRBJ2-5
clone size: many
CDR3 protein: CASSRGDGEETQYF
CDR3 DNA: TGTGCCAGCAGCCGAGGGGATGGGGAAGAGACCCAGTACTTC

D gene: NA
V gene: TRBV6-5
J gene: TRBJ1-1
clone size: many
CDR3 protein: CASSYLLGVNTEAFF
CDR3 DNA: TGTGCCAGCAGTTACCTTCTAGGAGTGAACACTGAAGCTTTCTTT

D gene: NA
V gene: TRBV6-1
J gene: TRBJ2-1
clone size: few
CDR3 protein: CASTIGSYNEQFF
CDR3 DNA: TGTGCCAGCACCATCGGGTCCTACAATGAGCAGTTCTTC

D gene: TRBD1
V gene: TRBV20-1
J gene: TRBJ2-5
clone size: many
CDR3 protein: CSAQGQETQYF
CDR3 DNA: TGCAGTGCACAGGGGCAAGAGACCCAGTACTTC

D gene: NA
V gene: TRBV5-5
J gene: TRBJ1-5
clone size: NA
CDR3 protein: CASSPNRHSNQPQHF
CDR3 DNA: TGTGCCAGCAGCCCTAACCGACATAGCAATCAGCCCCAGCATTTT

D gene: NA
V gene: TRBV20-1
J gene: TRBJ1-2
clone size: many
CDR3 protein: CSATTVGGYTF
CDR3 DNA: TGCAGTGCTACGACAGTAGGGGGCTACACCTTC

D gene: NA
V gene: TRBV5-1
J gene: TRBJ2-1
clone size: NA
CDR3 protein: CASSLEGTLDNEQFF
CDR3 DNA: TGCGCCAGCAGCTTGGAAGGGACACTTGACAATGAGCAGTTCTTC

D gene: TRBD1
V gene: TRBV6-1
J gene: TRBJ2-1
clone size: few
CDR3 protein: CASSAGTGNEQFF
CDR3 DNA: TGTGCCAGCAGTGCCGGGACAGGCAATGAGCAGTTCTTC

D gene: NA
V gene: TRBV9
J gene: TRBJ2-4
clone size: NA
CDR3 protein: CASSVGGRDSNIQYF
CDR3 DNA: TGTGCCAGCAGCGTAGGGGGCAGGGACTCGAACATTCAGTACTTC

D gene: NA
V gene: TRBV3-1
J gene: TRBJ2-1
clone size: NA
CDR3 protein: CASSQTSGQFF
CDR3 DNA: TGTGCCAGCAGCCAAACCTCTGGGCAGTTCTTC

D gene: NA
V gene: TRBV15
J gene: TRBJ2-7
clone size: few
CDR3 protein: CATSRDLGGFYEQYF
CDR3 DNA: TGTGCCACCAGCAGAGATCTAGGGGGTTTCTACGAGCAGTACTTC

D gene: NA
V gene: TRBV7-9
J gene: TRBJ2-6
clone size: many
CDR3 protein: CASSLAGSGANVLTF
CDR3 DNA: TGTGCCAGCAGCTTGGCGGGATCTGGGGCCAACGTCCTGACTTTC

D gene: NA
V gene: TRBV5-1
J gene: TRBJ2-2
clone size: many
CDR3 protein: CASSLGTTYTGELFF
CDR3 DNA: TGCGCCAGCAGCTTGGGGACTACCTACACCGGGGAGCTGTTTTTT

D gene: NA
V gene: TRBV20-1
J gene: TRBJ2-2
clone size: many
CDR3 protein: CSARDRARGGELFF
CDR3 DNA: TGCAGTGCTAGGGACCGGGCCCGGGGCGGGGAGCTGTTTTTT

D gene: NA
V gene: TRBV5-1
J gene: TRBJ2-5
clone size: few
CDR3 protein: CASSFSSETQYF
CDR3 DNA: TGCGCCAGCAGCTTCTCTTCGGAGACCCAGTACTTC

D gene: NA
V gene: TRBV5-5
J gene: TRBJ2-7
clone size: NA
CDR3 protein: CASSLTGDHYEQYF
CDR3 DNA: TGTGCCAGCAGCTTGACAGGCGATCACTACGAGCAGTACTTC

D gene: NA
V gene: TRBV9
J gene: TRBJ1-1
clone size: NA
CDR3 protein: CASSAQAVRTEAFF
CDR3 DNA: TGTGCCAGCAGCGCCCAAGCGGTACGCACTGAAGCTTTCTTT

D gene: NA
V gene: TRBV10-3
J gene: TRBJ2-1
clone size: many
CDR3 protein: CAISREISYNEQFF
CDR3 DNA: TGTGCCATCAGTCGGGAGATCTCCTACAATGAGCAGTTCTTC

D gene: TRBD2
V gene: TRBV29-1
J gene: TRBJ2-1
clone size: few
CDR3 protein: CSVEPPGRRNEQFF
CDR3 DNA: TGCAGCGTTGAGCCCCCCGGGAGGCGGAATGAGCAGTTCTTC

D gene: NA
V gene: TRBV4-1
J gene: TRBJ2-1
clone size: many
CDR3 protein: CASSQGSGSLSYNEQFF
CDR3 DNA: TGCGCCAGCAGCCAGGGTAGCGGCTCTCTCTCCTACAATGAGCAGTTCTTC

D gene: TRBD1
V gene: TRBV29-1
J gene: TRBJ1-2
clone size: few
CDR3 protein: CSADGTGAGNGYTF
CDR3 DNA: TGCAGCGCCGACGGGACAGGGGCGGGTAATGGCTACACCTTC

D gene: NA
V gene: TRBV18
J gene: TRBJ2-5
clone size: few
CDR3 protein: CASSSGEAGETQYF
CDR3 DNA: TGTGCCAGCTCATCAGGGGAAGCGGGAGAGACCCAGTACTTC

D gene: TRBD1
V gene: TRBV12-3/TRBV12-4
J gene: TRBJ2-1
clone size: NA
CDR3 protein: CASSPNRGRNEQFF
CDR3 DNA: TGTGCCAGCAGCCCTAACAGGGGGCGCAATGAGCAGTTCTTC

D gene: NA
V gene: TRBV6-5
J gene: TRBJ2-1
clone size: medium-sized
CDR3 protein: CASSFFGRGEQFF
CDR3 DNA: TGTGCCAGCAGTTTTTTCGGGCGGGGAGAGCAGTTCTTC

D gene: NA
V gene: TRBV11-2
J gene: TRBJ2-2
clone size: few
CDR3 protein: CASSWTSTGELFF
CDR3 DNA: TGTGCCAGCAGTTGGACTTCCACCGGGGAGCTGTTTTTT

D gene: NA
V gene: TRBV5-1
J gene: TRBJ2-6
clone size: NA
CDR3 protein: CASSTAPGRGANVLTF
CDR3 DNA: TGCGCCAGCAGCACAGCCCCCGGCAGGGGGGCCAACGTCCTGACTTTC

D gene: TRBD2
V gene: TRBV12-3/TRBV12-4
J gene: TRBJ2-1
clone size: many
CDR3 protein: CASRSTTSGGYNEQFF
CDR3 DNA: TGTGCCAGCAGATCGACAACTAGCGGGGGATACAATGAGCAGTTCTTC

D gene: NA
V gene: TRBV6-5
J gene: TRBJ1-6
clone size: many
CDR3 protein: CASSEQGSYNSPLHF
CDR3 DNA: TGTGCCAGCAGTGAACAGGGTTCCTATAATTCACCCCTCCACTTT

D gene: NA
V gene: TRBV5-1
J gene: TRBJ2-3
clone size: NA
CDR3 protein: CASRRDTGSPDTQYF
CDR3 DNA: TGCGCCAGCCGGAGGGACACGGGGAGTCCAGATACGCAGTATTTT